The TCR beta chain described here comes from a study of blood T cell repertoires in COVID-19. Looking at the study overall: COVID-19 samples from acute and convalescent phases originated in the United States, Italy and Spain. PBMCs, B-cell-depleted T cells, or T cells provided the cDNA or gDNA that made up the material.

Original data processing: Counts of nucleated cells, estimated from reference gene primer amplification, were obtained. The method was immunoSEQ multiplex PCR; TCRdb's version includes in-frame clones alone and lacks a portion of them. Clonal size and the V and J genes are those of that table, whereas D and trimming came from the DNA. The sample yields roughly 150,000 clones, around 82% seen once. Germline CDR1 and CDR2: MNHEY and SMNVEV (reference sequence). Trimming shortened V by 10 bases and J by 2 bases, and 9 bases separated the two germline ends. The CDR3 loop spans 12 amino acids. The rearrangement uses TRBV27 and TRBJ2-1, with D possibly matching TRBD1 (6 bases). Material: peripheral blood. The receptor comes from a man between 65 and 79 years old with active or convalescent COVID-19. The chain's CDR3 is CATKGAYNEQFF. For the CDR3, the DNA is TGTGCCACCAAGGGGGCCTACAATGAGCAGTTCTTC.